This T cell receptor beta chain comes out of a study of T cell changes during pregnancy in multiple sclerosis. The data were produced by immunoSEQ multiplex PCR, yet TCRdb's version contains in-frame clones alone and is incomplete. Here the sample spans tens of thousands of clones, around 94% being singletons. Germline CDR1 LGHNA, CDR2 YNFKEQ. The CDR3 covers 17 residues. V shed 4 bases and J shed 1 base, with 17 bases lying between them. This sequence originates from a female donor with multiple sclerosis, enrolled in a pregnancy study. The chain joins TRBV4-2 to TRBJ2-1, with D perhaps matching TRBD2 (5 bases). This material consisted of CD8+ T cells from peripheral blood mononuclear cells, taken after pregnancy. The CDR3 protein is CASSLAPLGESYNEQFF. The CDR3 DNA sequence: TGTGCCAGCAGCCTTGCCCCCCTGGGAGAGTCCTACAATGAGCAGTTCTTC.